This T cell receptor beta chain was profiled in a study of CD8 T cells in ankylosing spondylitis. This clonotype was recorded at least ten times. Its antigen is unidentified. General observations from the study: Characteristic, it appeared, of ankylosing spondylitis blood was a TCR beta motif of eight or nine highly homologous variants.

One entry per CDR3 protein results from TCRdb running MiXCR on the 5' RACE reads. The repertoire holds around 490,000 distinct CDR3 sequences, with approximately 5% as singletons. V gave up 0 bases and J gave up 5 bases, with 10 bases separating them. The V gene's germline CDR1 is LGHNA and CDR2 YSLEER. The CDR3 extends over 15 amino acids. The chain has TRBV4-3 and TRBJ2-2; perhaps TRBD2 as D (5 bases). This sequence was found in a male donor with ankylosing spondylitis. Specimen: blood, either unsorted or a sorted T cell fraction (not recorded which). CDR3 sequence reads: CASSQDLRGTGELFF. CDR3 DNA sequence: TGCGCCAGCAGCCAAGATTTGAGAGGGACCGGGGAGCTGTTTTTT.